This T cell receptor (beta chain) came from a study of T cell responses to AZD1222 COVID-19 vaccine. As for this clone: As yet, its antigen is unknown.

Clones were sequenced by immunoSEQ multiplex PCR, and TCRdb holds only the in-frame ones, with some missing. The sample holds around 160,000 clones, 94% seen once. Germline-derived CDR1 and CDR2 are SEHNR and FQNEAQ (reference sequence). Trimming shortened V by 5 bases and J by 6 bases, and 19 bases separated the two germline ends. The CDR3 loop spans 16 amino acids. Study conclusions and caveats: Baseline antibody screening turned up just 6 or 7 seropositive AZD1222 recipients. The peak T cell response came first, and repertoires were sampled only after it. Donors were chiefly white British, with a greater number of females, and clonal diversity was perhaps underestimated.

This rearrangement joins TRBV7-9 to TRBJ2-2, with D hard to call. Sequencing was performed on peripheral blood, taken on day 0 of AZD1222 vaccination. The sequence came from an adult in good health. CDR3 sequence: CASSPPKGWAAGELFF. The DNA of the CDR3 is TGTGCCAGCAGCCCTCCCAAAGGATGGGCCGCCGGGGAGCTGTTTTTT.